This TCR beta chain was sequenced in a study of T cells in Graves' hyperthyroidism and ophthalmopathy. Authors of the study amplified TCR beta CDR3 regions from RNA transcripts. When the TCR CDR3 underwent first-round RT-PCR, the HTBI primer set was used. One entry per CDR3 protein results from TCRdb running MiXCR on the multiplex PCR reads. The data contain under 450,000 distinct CDR3 sequences, about 14% of them singletons. The sample holds many counts of this clonotype. No antigen is known for it. V was pared by 2 bases and J by 8 bases, with 4 bases of the junction left unmatched. The CDR3 length is 15 residues. Uncontrolled infection, other autoimmune disease, pregnancy or lactation barred patients from enrollment. Whole-study results and caveats: Classification by a 13 V-J model distinguished ophthalmopathy from stable hyperthyroidism.

The chain recombines TRBV12-3 or TRBV12-4 with TRBJ1-4; TRBD1 agrees at 11 bases. Material for sequencing was blood. This TCR derives from a man aged 25 to 40 with Graves' hyperthyroidism that later progressed to Graves' ophthalmopathy. This CDR3 reads CASSLRTGGTEKLFF. The CDR3 DNA is TGTGCCAGCAGTTTACGGACAGGGGGCACCGAAAAACTGTTTTTT.